The T cell receptor beta chain under discussion was sequenced for a study of blood T cells in healthy people across ages. This clonotype was seen a few times. Its antigen is not known. The second PCR ran roughly 6 to 11 cycles with a sample-barcoded 5' primer and J-beta primers. Using its own MiXCR run on the 5' RACE reads, TCRdb lists one record per CDR3 protein. The sample records some 710,000 distinct CDR3 sequences, 35% to 50% being singletons. Study-wide points: PBMCs went unsorted, and a conclusive naive versus antigen-experienced comparison was therefore prevented. Comparison with aged donors showed that long-lived donors had more naive CD4+ cells and higher diversity. Shifts in expanded clonotypes may have been confounded by donor CMV status, which was unknown.

Input material: blood. This clonotype was obtained from a man older than 75 in good health.

DNA for the CDR3: TGTGCCAGCAGCCCGGGGGGGGCGGGAACCAAAAACATTCAGTACTTC. It yields the protein CASSPGGAGTKNIQYF. The chain couples TRBV11-3 to TRBJ2-4; 8 bases are shared with TRBD2. CDR3 length equals 16 residues. Germline loops: CDR1 SGHNT, CDR2 YENEEA. V shed 5 bases and J 2 bases; nucleotides not matched to a gene: 8.